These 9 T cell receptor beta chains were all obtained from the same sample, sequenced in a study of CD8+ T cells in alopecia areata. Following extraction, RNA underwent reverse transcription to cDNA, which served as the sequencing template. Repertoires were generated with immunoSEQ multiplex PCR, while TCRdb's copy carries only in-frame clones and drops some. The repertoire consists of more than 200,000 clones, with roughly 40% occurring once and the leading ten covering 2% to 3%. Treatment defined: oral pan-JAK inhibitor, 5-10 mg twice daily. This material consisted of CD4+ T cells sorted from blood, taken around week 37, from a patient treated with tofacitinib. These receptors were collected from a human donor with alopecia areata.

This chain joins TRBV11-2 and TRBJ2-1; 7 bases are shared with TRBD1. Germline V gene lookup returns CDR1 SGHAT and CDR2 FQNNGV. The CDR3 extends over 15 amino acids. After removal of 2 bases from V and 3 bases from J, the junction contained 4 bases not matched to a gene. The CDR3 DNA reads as TGTGCCAGCAGCTTAAGGCAGGGGGACTACAATGAGCAGTTCTTC. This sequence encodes CASSLRQGDYNEQFF.

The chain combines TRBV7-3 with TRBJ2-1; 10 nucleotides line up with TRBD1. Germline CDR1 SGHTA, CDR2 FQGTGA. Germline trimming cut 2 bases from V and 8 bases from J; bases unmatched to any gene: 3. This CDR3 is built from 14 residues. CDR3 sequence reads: CASSLGTGVDEQFF. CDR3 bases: TGTGCCAGCAGCTTAGGGACAGGGGTCGATGAGCAGTTCTTC. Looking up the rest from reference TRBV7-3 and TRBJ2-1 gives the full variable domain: GAGVSQTPSNKVTEKGKYVELRCDPISGHTALYWYRQSLGQGPEFLIYFQGTGAADDSGLPNDRFFAVRPEGSVSTLKIQRTERGDSAVYLCASSLGTGVDEQFFGPGTRLTVL.

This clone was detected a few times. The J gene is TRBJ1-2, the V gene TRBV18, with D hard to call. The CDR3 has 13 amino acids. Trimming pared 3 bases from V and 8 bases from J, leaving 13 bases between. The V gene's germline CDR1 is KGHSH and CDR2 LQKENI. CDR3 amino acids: CASSPSNLGGYTF. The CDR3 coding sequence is TGTGCCAGCTCACCCTCGAACCTGGGAGGCTACACCTTC.

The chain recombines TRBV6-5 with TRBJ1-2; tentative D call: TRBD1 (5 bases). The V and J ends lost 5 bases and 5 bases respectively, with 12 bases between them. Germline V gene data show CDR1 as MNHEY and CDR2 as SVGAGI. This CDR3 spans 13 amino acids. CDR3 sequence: CASSRSRVYGYTF. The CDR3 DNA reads TGTGCCAGCAGTCGCAGCAGGGTTTATGGCTACACCTTC.

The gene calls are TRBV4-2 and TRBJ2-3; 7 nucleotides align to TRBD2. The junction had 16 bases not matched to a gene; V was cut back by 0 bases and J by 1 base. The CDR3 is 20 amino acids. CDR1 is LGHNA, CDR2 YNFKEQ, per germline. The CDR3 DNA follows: TGTGCCAGCAGCCAAGAAGCTAGCGGCAGCCGCCTGTCTGGCACAGATACGCAGTATTTT. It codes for CASSQEASGSRLSGTDTQYF.

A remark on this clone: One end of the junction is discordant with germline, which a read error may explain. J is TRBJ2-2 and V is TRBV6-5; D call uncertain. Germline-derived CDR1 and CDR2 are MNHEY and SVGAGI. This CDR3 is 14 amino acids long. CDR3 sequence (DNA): TGTGCCATCAGTGAGAGCCCGAACACCGGGGAGCTGTTTTTT. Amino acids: CAISESPNTGELFF.

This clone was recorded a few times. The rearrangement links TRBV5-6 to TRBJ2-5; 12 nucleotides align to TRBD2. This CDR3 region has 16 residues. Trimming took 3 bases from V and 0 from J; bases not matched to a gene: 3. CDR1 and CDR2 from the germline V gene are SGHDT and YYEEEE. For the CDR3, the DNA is TGTGCCAGCAGCTCGGGACTAGCGGGCTACCAAGAGACCCAGTACTTC. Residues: CASSSGLAGYQETQYF.

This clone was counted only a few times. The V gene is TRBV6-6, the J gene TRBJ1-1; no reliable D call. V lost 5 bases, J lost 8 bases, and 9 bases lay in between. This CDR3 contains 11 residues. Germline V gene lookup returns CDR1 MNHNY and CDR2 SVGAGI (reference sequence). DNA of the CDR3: TGTGCCAGCAGTCTGACGGGAGAAGCTTTCTTT. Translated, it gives CASSLTGEAFF.

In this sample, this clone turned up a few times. This chain's CDR3 is CAPTGGNTEAFF. DNA of the CDR3: TGTGCCCCGACAGGGGGAAACACTGAAGCTTTCTTT. V and J are TRBV30 and TRBJ1-1; TRBD1 aligns across 9 bases. This CDR3 is 12 amino acids long. Germline-derived CDR1 and CDR2 are GTSNPN and SVGIG (reference sequence). With 8 bases clipped from V and 2 bases from J, the junction kept 3 bases outside the gene matches.